This T cell receptor beta chain stems from a study of Ad26.COV2.S vaccination and SARS-CoV-2 variants. Across the whole study: Recipients of Ad26.COV2.S got it intramuscularly, once or twice 56 days apart. Overall study results and limits: Vaccinees showed greater spike-specific TCR breadth than placebo recipients.

Treatment denoted: roughly 19 received Ad26.COV2.S at low or high dose, single or two shots; 5 received placebo; per-sample allocation not given. Sampling occurred on day 63 after the first vaccine or placebo injection. A Boston adult aged 18-55 years was the donor. Spike of the Wuhan-strain SARS-CoV-2 was expressed by an Ad26 vector, which formed the vaccine. In the case of this clone: What it binds is unknown.

CDR3 length: 16 residues. Germline V lookup: CDR1 MDHEN, CDR2 SYDVKM. V lost 7 bases to trimming and J lost 4 bases, with 19 bases between them. Sequencing was performed with immunoSEQ multiplex PCR; in TCRdb, only in-frame clones are kept and a portion is missing. Of some 400,000 clones detected, around 91% appear once; the ten largest clones hold approximately 1.9%. The J gene is TRBJ2-2, the V gene TRBV28, with D tentatively TRBD2 (5 bases). The receptor's source is a person aged 18-65 years who received the Ad26.COV2.S COVID-19 vaccine or a placebo. Sequences were derived from peripheral blood, sampled in a trial of Ad26.COV2.S vaccine versus placebo. This CDR3 is CASTPVEVRATGELFF. The CDR3 coding sequence is TGTGCCAGCACCCCGGTGGAAGTGAGGGCCACCGGGGAGCTGTTTTTT. Using reference TRBV28 and TRBJ2-2 for the parts outside the CDR3, the full variable domain is DVKVTQSSRYLVKRTGEKVFLECVQDMDHENMFWYRQDPGLGLRLIYFSYDVKMKEKGDIPEGYSVSREKKERFSLILESASTNQTSMYLCASTPVEVRATGELFFGEGSRLTVL.